This T cell receptor (beta chain) derives from a study of STAT5B mutations in CD4+ large granular lymphocyte leukemia. Regarding the study as a whole: About 24% of private leukemic clonotypes occurred rarely in other patients' non-leukemic repertoires.

With respect to this clone: Its specificity is unknown.

Data came from immunoSEQ multiplex PCR; TCRdb stores just in-frame clones and leaves some out. The sample gives about 38,000 clones, approximately 85% of which show up once; 1% to 1.5% is in the top ten. The sequence derives from a human donor in good health. The sample taken for sequencing was CD4+ T cells from blood buffy coats.

This CDR3 is CASSLAGPKEDTQYF. The CDR3 bases are TGTGCCAGCAGCTTAGCGGGACCTAAGGAAGATACGCAGTATTTT. This chain connects TRBV7-8 to TRBJ2-3; tentatively, D is TRBD1 or TRBD2 (5 bases each). The CDR3 length is 15 residues. The V and J ends lost 0 bases and 5 bases respectively, with 12 bases between them. Germline V lookup: CDR1 SGHVS, CDR2 FQNEAQ.